The rows below give T cell receptor beta chains drawn from one sample of a study of blood T cell repertoires in COVID-19. Sequencing was performed with immunoSEQ multiplex PCR; in TCRdb, only in-frame clones are kept and a portion is missing. The sample yields more than 70,000 clones, less than 95% seen once. Material: peripheral blood. These receptors were obtained from a woman aged 18-30 years with acute or convalescent COVID-19. CDR3s include the opening cysteine and the closing phenylalanine or tryptophan. Fields, in order: J gene, D gene, clone size, V gene, CDR3 DNA, CDR3 protein. A D gene is named only where the DNA matches it firmly. Clone sizes are given selectively: once, few, many, or a class where the clone is expanded.

>TRBJ2-3|TRBD2|NA|TRBV5-6
TGTGCCAGCAGCTCCTGGACTAGCGGGGGCGTTAGCACAGATACGCAGTATTTT
CASSSWTSGGVSTDTQYF
>TRBJ1-1|NA|NA|TRBV4-1
TGCGCCAGCAGCCCCCTCGGGCAGGGAGGGGGGAACACTGAAGCTTTCTTT
CASSPLGQGGGNTEAFF
>TRBJ2-3|TRBD1|NA|TRBV19
TGTGCCAGTAGTGATCGACAGGGCGCAGATACGCAGTATTTT
CASSDRQGADTQYF
>TRBJ2-3|TRBD1|NA|TRBV7-2
TGTGCCAGCAGAACGATGGGACAGAGCACAGATACGCAGTATTTT
CASRTMGQSTDTQYF
>TRBJ2-3|NA|once|TRBV30
TGTGCCTGGACGGGCACAGATACGCAGTATTTT
CAWTGTDTQYF
>TRBJ2-3|TRBD2|NA|TRBV11-3
TGTGCCAGCAGCTTAGAGGGGACTAGCGGAGATACGCAGTATTTT
CASSLEGTSGDTQYF
>TRBJ2-2|TRBD1|NA|TRBV5-1
TGCGCCAGCAGCTTGACAGGGGGCTCGGGCGGGGAGCTGTTTTTT
CASSLTGGSGGELFF
>TRBJ2-7|TRBD2|NA|TRBV18
TGTGCCAGCTCACCATCACTAGCGGGAGCGCTCTCCTACGAGCAGTACTTC
CASSPSLAGALSYEQYF
>TRBJ1-3|TRBD1|NA|TRBV11-2
TGTGCCAGCAGCTTAAGGGGACAGATTGGAAACACCATATATTTT
CASSLRGQIGNTIYF
>TRBJ2-7|NA|few|TRBV2
TGTGCCAGCGTCTCAGGGGAAACCTACGAGCAGTACTTC
CASVSGETYEQYF
>TRBJ2-3|NA|NA|TRBV29-1
TGCAGCGTCAAGACCTTTCAGACAGAGACTAGCACAGATACGCAGTATTTT
CSVKTFQTETSTDTQYF
>TRBJ2-5|TRBD1|NA|TRBV6-5
TGTGCCAGCACCCTCGGACAGGGGAGGGAGACCCAGTACTTC
CASTLGQGRETQYF
>TRBJ1-5|NA|NA|TRBV5-5
TGTGCCAGCTGCCCGGGATTATATAGCAATCAGCCCCAGCATTTT
CASCPGLYSNQPQHF
>TRBJ1-2|NA|NA|TRBV10-2
TGCGCAACTAGGGGGACGGAAACCTATGGCTACACCTTC
CATRGTETYGYTF
>TRBJ2-7|TRBD2|NA|TRBV5-4
TGTGCCAGCAGCTTGATGTTGACTAGCGGGAGAGGGCCCTACGAGCAGTACTTC
CASSLMLTSGRGPYEQYF
>TRBJ1-4|NA|NA|TRBV2
TGTGCCAGCAGTGAGACCGGGACACCGAATGAAAAACTGTTTTTT
CASSETGTPNEKLFF
>TRBJ1-5|NA|NA|TRBV29-1
TGCAGCGTTGGCAAGGGAGAGAATAGCAATCAGCCCCAGCATTTT
CSVGKGENSNQPQHF
>TRBJ1-2|TRBD1|NA|TRBV18
TGTGCCAGCTCACCATTCGGGACAGGGGCCTTCTATGGCTACACCTTC
CASSPFGTGAFYGYTF
>TRBJ2-1|NA|NA|TRBV13
TGTGCCAGCAGCCAAGAGGCGGGTGAGCAGTTCTTC
CASSQEAGEQFF
>TRBJ2-7|NA|NA|TRBV28
TGTGCCAGCAGTCACGGGTACGAGCAGTACTTC
CASSHGYEQYF
>TRBJ1-2|NA|NA|TRBV21-1
TGTGCCAGCACCGATGAGGGATTGGGCTATGGCTACACCTTC
CASTDEGLGYGYTF
>TRBJ1-1|TRBD1|once|TRBV19
TGTGCCAGTAGTGGACAGGGAAACACTGAAGCTTTCTTT
CASSGQGNTEAFF
>TRBJ1-5|TRBD1|few|TRBV19
TGTGCCAGTAGTGTCCCCGGGACAGGGGGCGATCAGCCCCAGCATTTT
CASSVPGTGGDQPQHF
>TRBJ1-6|TRBD1|NA|TRBV27
TGTGCCAGCAAGACAGGGTCGGGTAATTCACCCCTCCACTTT
CASKTGSGNSPLHF
>TRBJ2-1|NA|NA|TRBV3-1/TRBV3-2
TGTGCCAGCAGCCAAGTTGTGGCGGGACAGTACAATGAGCAGTTCTTC
CASSQVVAGQYNEQFF
>TRBJ1-4|NA|NA|TRBV19
TGTGCCACGAAGACAGCTACAACTAATGAAAAACTGTTTTTT
CATKTATTNEKLFF
>TRBJ2-3|TRBD2|NA|TRBV6-6
TGTGCCAGCAGTTACGAACTAGCGGGAGGGACAGATACGCAGTATTTT
CASSYELAGGTDTQYF
>TRBJ2-3|TRBD2|NA|TRBV3-1/TRBV3-2
TGTGCCAGCAGCCAAGAGGGACTAGCCACAGATACGCAGTATTTT
CASSQEGLATDTQYF
>TRBJ2-1|TRBD1|NA|TRBV6-1
TGTGCCAGCAGTGATGCTACGGGACAGTCCTACAATGAGCAGTTCTTC
CASSDATGQSYNEQFF
>TRBJ2-5|NA|NA|TRBV7-6
TGTGCCAGCAGCTTAGTTCCAGGGGTGTACCAAGAGACCCAGTACTTC
CASSLVPGVYQETQYF
>TRBJ2-1|TRBD1|NA|TRBV7-2
TGTGCCAGCAGCGGAGACTGGGGACAGGGGGTGAATGAGCAGTTCTTC
CASSGDWGQGVNEQFF
>TRBJ1-2|NA|once|TRBV30
TGTGCCTGGAGTGTACTGGGGGGGTATGGCTACACCTTC
CAWSVLGGYGYTF
>TRBJ2-3|NA|NA|TRBV18
TGTGCCAGCTCACCTGGGCTAGCCACAGATACGCAGTATTTT
CASSPGLATDTQYF
>TRBJ2-1|TRBD2|NA|TRBV5-8
TGTGCCAGCAGCTTTCGCGGGAGCTCCTACAATGAGCAGTTCTTC
CASSFRGSSYNEQFF
>TRBJ1-1|NA|once|TRBV4-1
TGCGCCAGCAGCCAACTGATCCCGGGCCTACCAGAGGGTGACACTGAAGCTTTCTTT
CASSQLIPGLPEGDTEAFF
>TRBJ1-1|NA|NA|TRBV7-9
TGTGCCAGCAGCTCGCCGACAGGATCGGAAGCTTTCTTT
CASSSPTGSEAFF
>TRBJ1-5|NA|NA|TRBV4-3
TGCGCCAGCAGCCAAGATATGTCAGGGTTGGACAATCAGCCCCAGCATTTT
CASSQDMSGLDNQPQHF
>TRBJ2-7|TRBD2|NA|TRBV27
TGTGCCAGCCGATCCACCGGGACTAGCATTACCTACGAGCAGTACTTC
CASRSTGTSITYEQYF
>TRBJ2-5|TRBD2|NA|TRBV27
TGTGCCAGCAGTCCCCAAGCCGCCGGGGGACTAGCAGGAGAGACCCAGTACTTC
CASSPQAAGGLAGETQYF
>TRBJ1-4|NA|few|TRBV5-1
TGCGCCAGCAGCTTGGGGACACGTGAAAAACTGTTTTTT
CASSLGTREKLFF
>TRBJ2-5|NA|NA|TRBV12-3/TRBV12-4
TGTGCCAGCAGCCCACTAAGCCAAGAGACCCAGTACTTC
CASSPLSQETQYF
>TRBJ1-1|TRBD1|NA|TRBV6-5
TGTGCCAGCAGCCAGGGACAGGGAGTCACTGAAGCTTTCTTT
CASSQGQGVTEAFF
>TRBJ1-1|NA|NA|TRBV15
TGTGCCACCAGCAGAGATGGTTGGGGGGACTTGAACACTGAAGCTTTCTTT
CATSRDGWGDLNTEAFF
>TRBJ1-5|TRBD1|NA|TRBV19
TGTGCCAGTAGCCTGACAGGGGGGAATCAGCCCCAGCATTTT
CASSLTGGNQPQHF
>TRBJ1-1|NA|NA|TRBV6-6
TGTGCCAGCACCCTGGGACAGAACACTGAAGCTTTCTTT
CASTLGQNTEAFF
>TRBJ2-7|NA|NA|TRBV6-6
TGTGCCAGCAGTTACGCGGAGAGCTCCTACGAGCAGTACTTC
CASSYAESSYEQYF
>TRBJ1-2|NA|NA|TRBV19
TGTGCCAGTAGTATCGTGACAGAAAGAGGCTATGGCTACACCTTC
CASSIVTERGYGYTF
>TRBJ1-2|NA|NA|TRBV2
TGTGCCAGCAGTGCTACTCCATATGGCTACACCTTC
CASSATPYGYTF
>TRBJ2-1|NA|NA|TRBV6-5
TGTGCCAGCGGAACAGGGTTTTACAGGCAGTTCTTC
CASGTGFYRQFF
>TRBJ1-1|NA|NA|TRBV5-1
TGCGCCAGCAGCTTCTCCAGGGGAGACACTGAAGCTTTCTTT
CASSFSRGDTEAFF
>TRBJ1-2|TRBD1|NA|TRBV7-9
TGTGCCAGCCAGGGGGACACTAACTATGGCTACACCTTC
CASQGDTNYGYTF
>TRBJ1-2|NA|NA|TRBV11-2
TGTGCCAGCAGCCCGACGGACAGCGGCTATGGCTACACCTTC
CASSPTDSGYGYTF
>TRBJ2-1|NA|NA|TRBV28
TGTGCCAGCAGAAGTGGGAGCTCCTACAATGAGCAGTTCTTC
CASRSGSSYNEQFF
>TRBJ2-2|NA|NA|TRBV5-6
TGTGCCAGCAGCCCCATCACCTCCGTTACAAACACCGGGGAGCTGTTTTTT
CASSPITSVTNTGELFF
>TRBJ2-2|NA|NA|TRBV6-2/TRBV6-3
TGTGCCAGCAGTTACTCGATTAGCTACACCGGGGAGCTGTTTTTT
CASSYSISYTGELFF
>TRBJ1-1|NA|NA|TRBV5-6
TGTGCCAGCAGCTTGGCCGGACATGCCGGGGGCACTGAAGCTTTCTTT
CASSLAGHAGGTEAFF
>TRBJ1-1|NA|once|TRBV12-3/TRBV12-4
TGTGCCAGCAGTTCGGGGGGGTTCACTGAAGCTTTCTTT
CASSSGGFTEAFF
>TRBJ2-5|TRBD1|few|TRBV5-6
TGTGCCAGCAGCTTTAGCGACAGGGGACCGCACTTC
CASSFSDRGPHF